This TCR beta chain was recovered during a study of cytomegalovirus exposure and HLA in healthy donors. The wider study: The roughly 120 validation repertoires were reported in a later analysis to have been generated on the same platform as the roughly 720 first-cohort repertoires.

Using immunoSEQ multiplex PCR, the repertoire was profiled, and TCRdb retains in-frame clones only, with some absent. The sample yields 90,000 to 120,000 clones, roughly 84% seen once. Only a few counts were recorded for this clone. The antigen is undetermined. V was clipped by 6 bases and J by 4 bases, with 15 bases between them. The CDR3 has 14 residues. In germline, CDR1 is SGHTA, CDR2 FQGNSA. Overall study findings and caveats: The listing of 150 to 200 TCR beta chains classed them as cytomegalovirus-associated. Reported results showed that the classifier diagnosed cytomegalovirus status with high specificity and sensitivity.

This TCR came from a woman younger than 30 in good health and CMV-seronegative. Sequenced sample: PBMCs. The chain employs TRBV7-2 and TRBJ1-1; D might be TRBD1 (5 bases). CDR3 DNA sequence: TGTGCCAGCAGGGTCCTCGGGGGACCCACTGAAGCTTTCTTT. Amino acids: CASRVLGGPTEAFF.